This T cell receptor beta chain derives from a study of graft-versus-host responses after intestinal transplantation. Whole-study context: Recipients got multivisceral, liver-intestinal, or isolated intestinal transplants.

V was shortened by 0 bases and J by 4 bases, with 12 bases between the two germline ends. CDR3 length equals 15 residues. From germline, CDR1 is SGHRS and CDR2 YFSETQ. Sequencing used immunoSEQ multiplex PCR; TCRdb keeps in-frame clones, though not all of them. Of approximately 100,000 clones in the sample, roughly nine tenths were seen once. Study observations and caveats: Maximum circulating GvH clone levels tracked with early post-transplant HvG decreases. Researchers found GvH clones in recipient marrow, and some showed up first in ileum or blood.

Remarks on this clone: Its target is unknown.

The chain employs TRBV5-1 and TRBJ2-3, with a tentative D call TRBD1 (5 bases). Source: unstimulated CD4+ T cells sorted from spleen or lymph node cells, taken before intestinal transplant. The TCR was taken from a human donor who received an intestinal transplant. CDR3 nucleotides: TGCGCCAGCAGCTTGGGGGGCGCCCAGGCAGATACGCAGTATTTT. Amino acid sequence: CASSLGGAQADTQYF. The full variable domain, with the rest looked up from reference TRBV5-1 and TRBJ2-3, is KAGVTQTPRYLIKTRGQQVTLSCSPISGHRSVSWYQQTPGQGLQFLFEYFSETQRNKGNFPGRFSGRQFSNSRSEMNVSTLELGDSALYLCASSLGGAQADTQYFGPGTRLTVL.